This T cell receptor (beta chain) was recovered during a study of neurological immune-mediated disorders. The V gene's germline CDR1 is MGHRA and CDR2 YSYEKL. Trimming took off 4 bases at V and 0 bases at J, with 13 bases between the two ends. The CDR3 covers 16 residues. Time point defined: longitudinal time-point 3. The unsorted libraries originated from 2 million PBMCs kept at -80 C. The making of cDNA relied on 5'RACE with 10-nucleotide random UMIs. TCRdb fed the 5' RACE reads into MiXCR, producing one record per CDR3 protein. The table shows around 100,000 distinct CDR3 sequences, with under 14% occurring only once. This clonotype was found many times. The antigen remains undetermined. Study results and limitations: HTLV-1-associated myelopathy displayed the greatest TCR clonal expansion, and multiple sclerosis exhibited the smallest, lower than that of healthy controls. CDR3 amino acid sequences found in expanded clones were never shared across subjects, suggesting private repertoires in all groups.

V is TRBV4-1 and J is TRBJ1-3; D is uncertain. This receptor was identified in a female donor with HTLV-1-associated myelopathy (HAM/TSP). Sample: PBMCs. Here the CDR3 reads CASSPGLSASGNTIYF. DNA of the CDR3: TGCGCCAGCAGCCCCGGCCTTTCCGCCTCTGGAAACACCATATATTTT.